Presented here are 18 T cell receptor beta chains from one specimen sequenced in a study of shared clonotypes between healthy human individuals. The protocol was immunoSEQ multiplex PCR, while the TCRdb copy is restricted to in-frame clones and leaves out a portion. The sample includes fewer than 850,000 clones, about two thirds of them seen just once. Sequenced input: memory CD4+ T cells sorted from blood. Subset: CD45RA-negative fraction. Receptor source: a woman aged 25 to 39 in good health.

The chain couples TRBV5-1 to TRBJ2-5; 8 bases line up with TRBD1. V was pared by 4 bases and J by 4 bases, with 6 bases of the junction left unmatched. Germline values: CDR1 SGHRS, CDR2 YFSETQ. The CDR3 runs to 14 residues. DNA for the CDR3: TGCGCCAGCAGCCTAACCGGGACAGGAGAGACCCAGTACTTC. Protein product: CASSLTGTGETQYF.

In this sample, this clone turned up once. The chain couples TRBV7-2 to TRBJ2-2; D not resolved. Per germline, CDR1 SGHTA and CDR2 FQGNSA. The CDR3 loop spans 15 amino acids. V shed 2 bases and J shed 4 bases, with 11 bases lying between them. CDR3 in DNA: TGTGCCAGCAGCTTATGGGAAGTAGGCACCGGGGAGCTGTTTTTT. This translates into CASSLWEVGTGELFF.

DNA of the CDR3: TGTGCCAGCAGCACACAACGAGGGACTAGCAAGTTGATTCAGTACTTC. This codes for CASSTQRGTSKLIQYF. The chain joins TRBV7-9 to TRBJ2-4; TRBD2 aligns across 9 bases. Germline V gives CDR1 SEHNR, CDR2 FQNEAQ (reference sequence). V dropped 5 bases and J dropped 10; count of bases not matched to a gene: 15. The length of the CDR3 is 16 residues.

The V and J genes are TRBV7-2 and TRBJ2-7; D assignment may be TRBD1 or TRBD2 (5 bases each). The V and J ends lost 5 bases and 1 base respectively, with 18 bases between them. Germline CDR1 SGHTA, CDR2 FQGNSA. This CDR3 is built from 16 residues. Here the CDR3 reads CASSRGLGTQSYEQYF. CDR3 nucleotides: TGTGCCAGCAGCCGAGGGTTAGGGACGCAATCCTACGAGCAGTACTTC.

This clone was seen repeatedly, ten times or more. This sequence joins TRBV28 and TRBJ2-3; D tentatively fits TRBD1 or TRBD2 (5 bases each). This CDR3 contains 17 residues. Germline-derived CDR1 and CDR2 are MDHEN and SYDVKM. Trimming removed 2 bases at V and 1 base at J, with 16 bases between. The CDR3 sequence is CASSLKDSLGGTDTQYF. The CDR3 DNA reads TGTGCCAGCAGTTTAAAAGACAGTCTGGGGGGCACAGATACGCAGTATTTT.

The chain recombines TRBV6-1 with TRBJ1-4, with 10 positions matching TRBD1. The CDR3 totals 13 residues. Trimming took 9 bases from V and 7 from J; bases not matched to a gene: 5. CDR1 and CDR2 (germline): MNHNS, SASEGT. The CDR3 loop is CASSRDRGEKLFF. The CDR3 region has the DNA TGTGCCAGTTCCCGGGACAGGGGTGAAAAACTGTTTTTT.

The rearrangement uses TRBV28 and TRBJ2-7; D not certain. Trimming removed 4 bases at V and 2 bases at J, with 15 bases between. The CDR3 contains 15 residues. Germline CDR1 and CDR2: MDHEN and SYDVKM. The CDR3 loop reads CASSSEAGLPYEQYF. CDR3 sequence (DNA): TGTGCCAGCAGTTCAGAGGCCGGTCTGCCCTACGAGCAGTACTTC.

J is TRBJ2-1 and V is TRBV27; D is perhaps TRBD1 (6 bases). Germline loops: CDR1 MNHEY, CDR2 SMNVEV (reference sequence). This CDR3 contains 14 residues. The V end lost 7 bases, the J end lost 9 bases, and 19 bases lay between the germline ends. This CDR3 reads CASTKGQGYGEQFF. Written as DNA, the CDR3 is TGTGCCAGCACCAAAGGGCAGGGGTATGGTGAGCAGTTCTTC.

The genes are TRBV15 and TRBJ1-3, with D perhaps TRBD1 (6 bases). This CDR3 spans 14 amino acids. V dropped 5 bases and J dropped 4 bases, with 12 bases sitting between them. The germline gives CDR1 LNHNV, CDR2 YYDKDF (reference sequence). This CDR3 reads CATSDGTLGNTIYF. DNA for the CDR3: TGTGCCACCAGCGACGGGACACTCGGAAACACCATATATTTT.

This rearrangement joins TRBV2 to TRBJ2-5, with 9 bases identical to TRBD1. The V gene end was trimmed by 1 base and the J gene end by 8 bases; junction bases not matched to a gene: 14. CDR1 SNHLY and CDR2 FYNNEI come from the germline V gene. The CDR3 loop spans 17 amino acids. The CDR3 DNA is TGTGCCAGCAGTGAAGGGGTGAGGGGACAGGGTCTTTACACCCAGTACTTC. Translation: CASSEGVRGQGLYTQYF.

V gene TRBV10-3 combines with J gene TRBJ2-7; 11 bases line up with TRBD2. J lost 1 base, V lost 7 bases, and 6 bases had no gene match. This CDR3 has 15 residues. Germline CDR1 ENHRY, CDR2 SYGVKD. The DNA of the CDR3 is TGTGCCATCATGGATAGCGGGAGGGGATCCTACGAGCAGTACTTC. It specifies CAIMDSGRGSYEQYF.

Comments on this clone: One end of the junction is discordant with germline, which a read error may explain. The DNA of the CDR3 is TGTGCCAGCAGCTTAAATCCCACAGAATGGGTACTGTTC. Its protein product is CASSLNPTEWVLF. The V gene is TRBV11-2, the J gene TRBJ1-2; D gene unclear. The CDR3 consists of 13 residues. The germline V gene has CDR1 SGHAT and CDR2 FQNNGV.

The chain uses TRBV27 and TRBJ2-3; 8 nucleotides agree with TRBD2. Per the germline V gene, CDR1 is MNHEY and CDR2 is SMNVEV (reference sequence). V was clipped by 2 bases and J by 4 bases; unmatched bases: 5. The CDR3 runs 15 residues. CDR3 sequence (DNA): TGTGCCAGCAGTTTAGTAGCGGGAAGGTCAGATACGCAGTATTTT. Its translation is CASSLVAGRSDTQYF.

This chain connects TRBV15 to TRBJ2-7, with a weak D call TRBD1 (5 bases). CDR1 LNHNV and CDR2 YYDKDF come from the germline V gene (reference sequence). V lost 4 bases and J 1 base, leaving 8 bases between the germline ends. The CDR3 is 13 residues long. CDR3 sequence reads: CATSKDRSYEQYF. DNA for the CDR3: TGTGCCACCAGCAAAGACAGATCCTACGAGCAGTACTTC.

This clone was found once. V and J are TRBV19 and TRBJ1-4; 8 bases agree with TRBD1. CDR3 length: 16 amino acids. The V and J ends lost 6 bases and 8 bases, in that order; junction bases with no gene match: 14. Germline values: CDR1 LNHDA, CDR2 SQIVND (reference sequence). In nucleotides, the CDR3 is TGTGCCAGTAGGGATGTGGTTCTGCGGACAGGGGAAAAACTGTTTTTT. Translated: CASRDVVLRTGEKLFF.

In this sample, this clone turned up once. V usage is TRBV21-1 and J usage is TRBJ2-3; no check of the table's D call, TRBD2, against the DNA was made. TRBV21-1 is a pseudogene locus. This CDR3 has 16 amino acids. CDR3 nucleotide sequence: TGTGCCAGCAGCAAGAGGACGCGGAGGAGGACGGATACGCAGTATTTT. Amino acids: CASSKRTRRRTDTQYF.

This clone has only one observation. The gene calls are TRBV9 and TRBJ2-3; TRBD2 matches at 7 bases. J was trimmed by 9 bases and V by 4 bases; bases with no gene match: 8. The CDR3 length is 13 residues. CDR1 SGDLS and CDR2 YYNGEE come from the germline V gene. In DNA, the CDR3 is TGTGCCAGCAGCCCGCGGACTAGTGGAACGCAGTATTTT. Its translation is CASSPRTSGTQYF.

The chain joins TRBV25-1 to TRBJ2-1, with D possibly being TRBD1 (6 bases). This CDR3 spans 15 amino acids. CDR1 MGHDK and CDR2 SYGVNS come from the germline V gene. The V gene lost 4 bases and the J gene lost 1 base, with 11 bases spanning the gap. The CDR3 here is CASSASGDSYNEQFF. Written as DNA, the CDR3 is TGTGCCAGCAGTGCGTCAGGGGATTCCTACAATGAGCAGTTCTTC.